The clone carrying this T cell receptor (beta chain) was recorded many times. CDR3 length: 16 residues. V shed 6 bases and J shed 5 bases, with 20 bases lying between them. CDR1 is MNHNS and CDR2 is SASEGT in the germline V gene. Pregnant or lactating patients were excluded, as were those with uncontrolled infection or other autoimmune disease. This sample is drawn from a study of T cells in Graves' hyperthyroidism and ophthalmopathy. Whole-study context: It was at initial diagnosis, before any treatment, that peripheral blood was collected.

Amplification of TCR beta CDR3 regions was performed using RNA transcripts as template. The primer set for the first-round RT-PCR of the TCR CDR3 was HTBI. TCRdb processed the multiplex PCR reads anew with MiXCR; each CDR3 protein has one entry. This sample yields hundreds of thousands of distinct CDR3 sequences, of which roughly 15% are seen a single time; 3.5% to 4% belongs to the top ten. The chain combines TRBV6-1 with TRBJ1-5; D call uncertain. This receptor was obtained from a woman aged 25 to 45 with Graves' hyperthyroidism. The specimen sequenced was blood. This CDR3 reads CASRRPEVARDQPQHF. CDR3 DNA sequence: TGTGCCAGCAGGAGACCCGAGGTGGCCCGAGATCAGCCCCAGCATTTT.